The sequence of this TCR beta chain was determined in a study of blood T cell repertoires in COVID-19. Study in general: PBMCs, B-cell-depleted T cells, or T cells provided the cDNA or gDNA that made up the material.

Trimming took 6 bases from V and 4 from J; bases not matched to a gene: 4. Germline V gene data show CDR1 as LGHNA and CDR2 as YSLEER. This CDR3 region has 15 residues. In the authors' methods: Reference gene primer amplification in the assay estimated nucleated cell counts. This table comes from immunoSEQ multiplex PCR, and its TCRdb copy is limited to in-frame clones, with some not included. Clone size and the V and J calls come from that table; the DNA yielded D and trimming. The sample yields approximately 230,000 clones, just under 85% seen once. Grouping used clinical history reported by participants in a survey and questionnaire. Donors of Cohort 3 who recovered were those that had two negative PCRs, clearance, or symptom resolution.

The TCR originated in a man between 35 and 55 years old who had recovered from COVID-19. This chain uses TRBV4-3 with TRBJ2-5; 14 bases match TRBD2. The sequenced material came from PBMCs or T cells enriched from blood (not recorded which). The CDR3 coding sequence is TGCGCCAGCAGTCATGGACTAGCGGGGGGAGAGACCCAGTACTTC. This translates into CASSHGLAGGETQYF.